The subject of this entry is one TCR beta chain. Its cognate antigen is unknown. TCRdb recomputed calls from the reads with MiXCR, one row per CDR3 protein. The sample carries roughly 640,000 distinct CDR3 sequences, 24% recorded once. This entry is derived from a study of T cell repertoires in cytomegalovirus infection. Study-wide background: Indicated by public TCR beta signatures were CMV infection and matching HLA type. General study findings and limits: Within the response measured ex vivo, HLA-C-restricted CMV-specific TCR beta clonotypes were dominant. Based on cumulative public TCR beta family frequency, carriers of CMV plus the relevant HLA were identified.

CDR1 is LNHDA, CDR2 SQIVND, per germline (reference sequence). The CDR3 totals 14 residues. After removal of 1 base from V and 5 bases from J, the junction contained 2 bases not matched to a gene. The chain uses TRBV19 and TRBJ2-1; TRBD2 aligns across 7 bases. The origin of this receptor is a human donor in good health (CMV status not recorded). Some clones in this sample may be carry-over from other donors' samples. The sample taken for sequencing was CD8+ T cells from PBMCs. CDR3 DNA sequence: TGTGCCAGTAGTATAGGCGGGGGAAACAATGAGCAGTTCTTC. Residues: CASSIGGGNNEQFF.